The 24 T cell receptor beta chains listed next were all sequenced from one sample in a study of blood T cell repertoires in COVID-19. The protocol was immunoSEQ multiplex PCR, while the TCRdb copy is restricted to in-frame clones and leaves out a portion. The sample consists of roughly 150,000 clones, 83% of them appearing once. What was sequenced was peripheral blood. These receptors were collected from a woman older than 75 with acute or convalescent COVID-19.

The rearrangement uses TRBV7-2 and TRBJ2-7; 8 bases are a match to TRBD2. V lost 5 bases and J lost 6; bases outside the gene matches: 12. This CDR3 is 15 amino acids long. CDR1 SGHTA and CDR2 FQGNSA come from the germline V gene. The CDR3 loop reads CASSQRSGRALEQYF. Here the CDR3 DNA reads TGTGCCAGCAGCCAACGTTCCGGGAGGGCCCTCGAGCAGTACTTC.

The rearrangement uses TRBV18 and TRBJ2-3; weak D call: TRBD1 (7 bases). CDR3 size: 16 residues. Germline V gives CDR1 KGHSH, CDR2 LQKENI. Trimming took off 4 bases at V and 0 bases at J, with 14 bases between the two ends. The CDR3 loop is CASSRGDRESTDTQYF. The CDR3 DNA is TGTGCCAGCTCACGGGGGGACAGAGAAAGCACAGATACGCAGTATTTT.

In this sample, this clone turned up a few times. This sequence joins TRBV7-6 and TRBJ2-2; TRBD2 matches at 8 bases. Germline CDR1 and CDR2: SGHVS and FNYEAQ. This CDR3 comprises 15 residues. Losses at the gene ends were 8 bases for V and 5 bases for J; bases not matched to a gene: 10. Here the CDR3 DNA reads TGTGCCAGCCGTCGAGCGGGAGTAGGAACCGGGGAGCTGTTTTTT. This encodes CASRRAGVGTGELFF.

This clone was counted between two and nine times. The chain joins TRBV11-2 to TRBJ1-5; perhaps TRBD1 as D (6 bases). The germline V and J ends were trimmed by 6 bases and 3 bases, with 12 bases remaining between them. There are 14 residues in the CDR3. The germline V gene has CDR1 SGHAT and CDR2 FQNNGV. CDR3 in DNA: TGTGCCAGCAGTCAACAGGGTTTCAATCAGCCCCAGCATTTT. It specifies CASSQQGFNQPQHF. The whole variable domain, remainder taken from reference TRBV11-2 and TRBJ1-5, is EAGVAQSPRYKIIEKRQSVAFWCNPISGHATLYWYQQILGQGPKLLIQFQNNGVVDDSQLPKDRFSAERLKGVDSTLKIQPAKLEDSAVYLCASSQQGFNQPQHFGDGTRLSIL.

The chain links TRBV7-9 to TRBJ1-2; D possibly corresponds to TRBD1 (6 bases). This CDR3 has 13 amino acids. Germline lookup yields CDR1 SEHNR and CDR2 FQNEAQ (reference sequence). V was clipped by 3 bases and J by 3 bases, with 8 bases between them. Written as DNA, the CDR3 is TGTGCCAGCAGCTTCCAGGGGTACTATGGCTACACCTTC. This encodes CASSFQGYYGYTF. Filled out from reference TRBV7-9 and TRBJ1-2, the complete variable domain reads DTGVSQNPRHKITKRGQNVTFRCDPISEHNRLYWYRQTLGQGPEFLTYFQNEAQLEKSRLLSDRFSAERPKGSFSTLEIQRTEQGDSAMYLCASSFQGYYGYTFGSGTRLTVV.

This chain connects TRBV5-6 to TRBJ2-7; 7 bases line up with TRBD2. The CDR3 extends over 15 amino acids. V was pared by 2 bases and J by 1 base, with 6 bases of the junction left unmatched. Germline V gene data show CDR1 as SGHDT and CDR2 as YYEEEE. The CDR3 reads CASSLPGGSSYEQYF. The CDR3 DNA reads as TGTGCCAGCAGCTTACCCGGGGGGTCGTCCTACGAGCAGTACTTC.

The chain carries TRBV28 and TRBJ2-2; 12 bases agree with TRBD2. Germline loops: CDR1 MDHEN, CDR2 SYDVKM. The CDR3 covers 14 residues. V lost 6 bases to trimming and J lost 6 bases; unmatched junction nucleotides: 2. The CDR3 coding sequence is TGTGCCAGCAGCTCTAGCGGGGGGGCCGGGGAGCTGTTTTTT. It yields the protein CASSSSGGAGELFF.

The rearrangement uses TRBV27 and TRBJ2-7; tentative D call: TRBD2 (5 bases). V gave up 5 bases and J gave up 6 bases, with 11 bases separating them. In germline, CDR1 is MNHEY, CDR2 SMNVEV (reference sequence). The CDR3 totals 12 residues. The CDR3 region is CASSMREGEQYF. The CDR3 region has the DNA TGTGCCAGCAGTATGAGGGAAGGCGAGCAGTACTTC.

This clone has a single count. V usage is TRBV5-1 and J usage is TRBJ2-1, with D tentatively TRBD1 (6 bases). Per germline, CDR1 SGHRS and CDR2 YFSETQ. V lost 4 bases and J lost 8, with 13 bases in between. This CDR3 has 13 amino acids. CDR3 amino acids: CASSAGAGYEQFF. CDR3 DNA: TGCGCCAGCAGCGCAGGGGCTGGCTATGAGCAGTTCTTC.

J is TRBJ2-7 and V is TRBV5-1; 12 nucleotides align to TRBD1. This CDR3 is 19 amino acids long. In germline, CDR1 is SGHRS, CDR2 YFSETQ. Trimming at V came to 4 bases and at J to 0 bases, leaving 14 bases not matched to a gene. In DNA form, the CDR3 reads TGCGCCAGCAGCGCTCAGGGACAGGGGGCACGGGGGCCCTCCTACGAGCAGTACTTC. Amino acid sequence: CASSAQGQGARGPSYEQYF.

CDR3 nucleotide sequence: TGTGCCAGCTCACCAACTAGCGGGGCCGCGAACACCGGGGAGCTGTTTTTT. Translation: CASSPTSGAANTGELFF. This sequence joins TRBV18 and TRBJ2-2; 10 positions match TRBD2. The J segment lost 0 bases and the V segment lost 2 bases, leaving 3 bases of the junction unmatched. The CDR3 has 17 residues. The germline gives CDR1 KGHSH, CDR2 LQKENI.

The J gene is TRBJ1-2, the V gene TRBV12-3 or TRBV12-4; D is ambiguous. Trimming removed 6 bases at V and 8 bases at J, with 13 bases between. This CDR3 contains 12 residues. The chain's CDR3 is CASSRTGNGYTF. CDR3 nucleotides: TGTGCCAGCAGCCGAACGGGGAACGGCTACACCTTC.

The table lists this clone with many counts. V and J are TRBV10-3 and TRBJ1-6, with 7 bases lining up with TRBD1. The CDR3 runs to 16 residues. The junction had 2 bases not matched to a gene; V was cut back by 3 bases and J by 0 bases. The V gene's germline CDR1 is ENHRY and CDR2 SYGVKD. The CDR3 protein is CAISDRGSSYNSPLHF. In DNA, the CDR3 is TGTGCCATCAGTGACAGGGGGAGCTCCTATAATTCACCCCTCCACTTT.

The V and J genes are TRBV5-1 and TRBJ1-6; tentative D call: TRBD1 (5 bases). This CDR3 contains 14 residues. The germline V and J ends were trimmed by 4 bases and 6 bases, with 11 bases remaining between them. In germline, CDR1 is SGHRS, CDR2 YFSETQ. The DNA for the CDR3 is TGCGCCAGCAGCCTCGACAGCCCTAATTCACCCCTCCACTTT. Translated, it gives CASSLDSPNSPLHF.

V is TRBV3-1 (or the pseudogene TRBV3-2) and J is TRBJ1-1, with unresolved D. CDR3 length: 14 residues. The germline V and J ends were trimmed by 4 bases and 10 bases, with 19 bases remaining between them. CDR1 and CDR2 (germline): LGHDT, YNNKEL (reference sequence). CDR3 sequence (DNA): TGTGCCAGCAGCCGTCAACAGATTACCAACTCAGCTTTCTTT. Translation: CASSRQQITNSAFF.

The chain links TRBV11-1 to TRBJ2-2; D might be TRBD2 (5 bases). V lost 1 base to trimming and J lost 5 bases, with 11 bases between them. The length of the CDR3 is 15 residues. Germline loops: CDR1 SGHAT, CDR2 FQDESV (reference sequence). CDR3 coding DNA: TGTGCCAGCAGCTTAGGATCGAGGGTTACCGGGGAGCTGTTTTTT. Its translation is CASSLGSRVTGELFF.

The chain carries TRBV30 and TRBJ2-5; perhaps TRBD1 as D (7 bases). Between the trimmed V and J ends, which lost 3 bases and 2 bases, there was a span of 13 bases. Germline V gives CDR1 GTSNPN, CDR2 SVGIG (reference sequence). This CDR3 comprises 14 residues. The CDR3 spells CAWRWTGLQETQYF. The CDR3 nucleotides are TGTGCCTGGAGGTGGACAGGACTACAAGAGACCCAGTACTTC.

This chain links TRBV4-3 with TRBJ1-2; no definite D call. V was pared by 0 bases and J by 4 bases, with 12 bases between. CDR3 length: 15 residues. Germline V gene lookup returns CDR1 LGHNA and CDR2 YSLEER. For the CDR3, the DNA is TGCGCCAGCAGCCAAGATTCGGCGGCACTCTATGGCTACACCTTC. This gives the protein CASSQDSAALYGYTF.

V usage is TRBV3-1 (or the pseudogene TRBV3-2) and J usage is TRBJ2-3, with 15 bases fitting TRBD2. J lost 6 bases, V lost 6 bases, and 10 bases had no gene match. Germline CDR1 LGHDT, CDR2 YNNKEL (reference sequence). This CDR3 comprises 17 residues. The CDR3: CASRPIGLAGGDDTQYF. CDR3 DNA sequence: TGTGCCAGCAGACCCATCGGACTAGCGGGAGGGGATGATACGCAGTATTTT.

This chain links TRBV29-1 with TRBJ2-7; 7 bases fit TRBD1. The CDR3 runs to 12 residues. The germline V gene has CDR1 SQVTM and CDR2 ANQGSEA. The V and J ends lost 5 bases and 3 bases, in that order; junction bases with no gene match: 4. The CDR3, as DNA: TGCAGCGTTTCGACAGGGAGCTACGAGCAGTACTTC. It codes for CSVSTGSYEQYF.

J is TRBJ2-2 and V is TRBV5-8; 8 bases agree with TRBD1. CDR3 length: 16 amino acids. V shed 3 bases and J 5 bases; nucleotides not matched to a gene: 9. The germline CDR1 and CDR2 sequences are SGHTS and YDEGEE. CDR3 in amino acids: CASSSYRGLSTGELFF. The CDR3 nucleotides are TGTGCCAGCAGCTCCTACAGGGGGTTATCAACCGGGGAGCTGTTTTTT.

The chain combines TRBV27 with TRBJ1-6; no firm D call. CDR1 and CDR2 from the germline V gene are MNHEY and SMNVEV (reference sequence). The CDR3 loop spans 14 amino acids. V lost 2 bases and J 12 bases, leaving 14 bases between the germline ends. CDR3 residues: CASSLGQSLKPLHF. CDR3 in DNA: TGTGCCAGCAGTTTAGGGCAGTCCCTTAAACCCCTCCACTTT.

This chain connects TRBV5-1 to TRBJ1-4; D gene uncertain. V shed 0 bases and J shed 10 bases, with 7 bases lying between them. Germline lookup yields CDR1 SGHRS and CDR2 YFSETQ. CDR3 length: 12 residues. The CDR3, as DNA: TGCGCCAGCAGCTTGGCCGAGGGAAAACTGTTTTTT. This sequence encodes CASSLAEGKLFF.

The V gene is TRBV5-1, the J gene TRBJ1-6, with D perhaps TRBD1 (5 bases). Trimming shortened V by 2 bases and J by 6 bases, and 9 bases separated the two germline ends. The CDR3 spans 14 residues. Germline V gives CDR1 SGHRS, CDR2 YFSETQ. As DNA, the CDR3 is TGCGCCAGCAGCTTCGGTCAGGGTAATTCACCCCTCCACTTT. It specifies CASSFGQGNSPLHF.